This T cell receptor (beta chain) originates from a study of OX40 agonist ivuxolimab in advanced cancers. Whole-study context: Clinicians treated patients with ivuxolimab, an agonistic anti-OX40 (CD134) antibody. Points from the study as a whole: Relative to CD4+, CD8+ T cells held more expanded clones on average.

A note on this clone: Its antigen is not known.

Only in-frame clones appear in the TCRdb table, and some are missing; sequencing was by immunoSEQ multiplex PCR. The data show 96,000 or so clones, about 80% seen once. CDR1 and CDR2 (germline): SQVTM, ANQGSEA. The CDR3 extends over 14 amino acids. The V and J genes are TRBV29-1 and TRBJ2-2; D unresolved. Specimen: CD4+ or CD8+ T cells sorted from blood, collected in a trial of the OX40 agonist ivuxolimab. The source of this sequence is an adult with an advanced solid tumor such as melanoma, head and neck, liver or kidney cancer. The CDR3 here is CAFGSSGGTGELFF. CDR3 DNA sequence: TGCGCCTTCGGGTCATCGGGTGGCACCGGGGAGCTGTTTTTT.